The entry below gives a single T cell receptor (beta chain) sequence along with its context. Its antigen is still unknown. The sample belongs to a study of CD8 T cells in Susac syndrome. Study-wide findings and caveats: The number of Susac-specific public clones found was approximately 17 in total CD8+ repertoires and roughly 5 in CD8+ TEMRA repertoires.

Random hexamers primed reverse transcription of about 0.5 to 1 ug RNA. In TCRdb, the immunoSEQ multiplex PCR reads were re-called with MiXCR into one record per CDR3 protein. The table has around 95,000 distinct CDR3 sequences, about 96% seen once. The clonotype originates from a human donor with Susac syndrome. The sample was CD8+ T cells from PBMCs.

This CDR3 reads CSVGADYIHTQYF. DNA for the CDR3: TGCAGCGTTGGTGCAGACTATATCCATACGCAGTATTTT. The chain is built from TRBV29-1 and TRBJ2-3, with TRBD2 as a possible D gene (5 bases). The length of the CDR3 is 13 residues. V dropped 4 bases and J dropped 7 bases, with 15 bases sitting between them. Germline CDR1 and CDR2: SQVTM and ANQGSEA.